This entry lists 29 T cell receptor beta chains sequenced from one sample in a study of CD8+ T cells in alopecia areata. RNA was isolated and reverse transcribed to cDNA, the sequencing template. Sequencing was performed with immunoSEQ multiplex PCR; in TCRdb, only in-frame clones are kept and a portion is missing. The table has about 200,000 clones, 58% seen once. As to treatment: oral pan-JAK inhibitor, 5-10 mg twice daily. The material sequenced was CD4+ T cells sorted from blood, taken at week 24, from a patient treated with tofacitinib. The receptors shown here come from a human donor with alopecia areata.

In its sample, this clone was seen a few times. The chain combines TRBV19 with TRBJ1-4, with 7 bases that match TRBD1. CDR3 length: 15 residues. The J segment lost 8 bases and the V segment lost 5 bases, leaving 11 bases of the junction unmatched. The germline V gene encodes CDR1 LNHDA and CDR2 SQIVND (reference sequence). The CDR3 region has the DNA TGTGCCAGTAGTCCCGCCGGGACAGAGCGGGAAAAACTGTTTTTT. This gives the protein CASSPAGTEREKLFF.

This clone has a handful of counts. The chain uses TRBV10-3 and TRBJ2-7; the match to TRBD2 covers 13 bases. V lost 2 bases, J lost 5 bases, and 0 bases stayed unmatched. Germline V CDR1 and CDR2: ENHRY, SYGVKD. The CDR3 has 14 amino acids. The CDR3 loop is CAISEGLAGDEQYF. DNA for the CDR3: TGTGCCATCAGTGAGGGACTAGCGGGAGACGAGCAGTACTTC.

The rearrangement uses TRBV27 and TRBJ1-1; 9 bases are shared with TRBD1. Per germline, CDR1 MNHEY and CDR2 SMNVEV (reference sequence). The J segment lost 4 bases and the V segment lost 6 bases, leaving 9 bases of the junction unmatched. The CDR3 spans 15 residues. The CDR3 DNA follows: TGTGCCAGCAGCCCCGGGACAGGGAGGAGCACTGAAGCTTTCTTT. It codes for CASSPGTGRSTEAFF.

The genes are TRBV5-1 and TRBJ2-5; 9 bases match TRBD2. V lost 6 bases, J lost 5 bases, and 11 bases stayed unmatched. This CDR3 has 15 amino acids. Germline V gene data show CDR1 as SGHRS and CDR2 as YFSETQ. CDR3 residues: CASTAQAGGRETQYF. CDR3 bases: TGCGCCAGCACCGCCCAGGCGGGGGGGCGGGAGACCCAGTACTTC.

This chain joins TRBV4-1 and TRBJ1-2; tentative D call: TRBD1 (5 bases). V lost 0 bases and J 5 bases, leaving 13 bases between the germline ends. The germline V gene encodes CDR1 MGHRA and CDR2 YSYEKL. The CDR3 runs to 15 residues. The CDR3 loop reads CASSQERRTLYGYTF. The CDR3, as DNA: TGCGCCAGCAGCCAAGAGAGAAGGACACTATATGGCTACACCTTC.

The chain carries TRBV7-9 and TRBJ2-3, with D uncertain. Per the germline V gene, CDR1 is SEHNR and CDR2 is FQNEAQ (reference sequence). The CDR3 is made up of 13 amino acids. V was pared by 1 base and J by 5 bases, with 7 bases between. The CDR3 bases are TGTGCCAGCAGCTTAGGCCACGGAGATACGCAGTATTTT. It translates to CASSLGHGDTQYF.

This clone came up a few times. V gene TRBV30 combines with J gene TRBJ2-1; D is undetermined. CDR1 GTSNPN and CDR2 SVGIG come from the germline V gene (reference sequence). The CDR3 has 11 amino acids. The germline V and J ends were trimmed by 2 bases and 7 bases, with 6 bases remaining between them. CDR3 nucleotide sequence: TGTGCCTGGAGTTTCTTTAATGAGCAGTTCTTC. It translates to CAWSFFNEQFF.

This chain joins TRBV10-3 and TRBJ1-1; no clear D gene. The V gene lost 10 bases and the J gene lost 1 base, with 13 bases spanning the gap. The CDR3 runs 13 residues. Germline CDR1 ENHRY, CDR2 SYGVKD. DNA of the CDR3: TGTGCCACCTTTGCGAGCAGGAACACTGAAGCTTTCTTT. It is translated as CATFASRNTEAFF.

This sequence joins TRBV10-3 and TRBJ1-1, with TRBD1 identical over 7 bases. V lost 6 bases to trimming and J lost 0 bases; unmatched junction nucleotides: 7. This CDR3 contains 15 residues. The germline V gene has CDR1 ENHRY and CDR2 SYGVKD. Here the CDR3 reads CAISRDSGVNTEAFF. The CDR3 region has the DNA TGTGCCATCAGCCGGGACAGCGGGGTGAACACTGAAGCTTTCTTT.

V usage is TRBV5-6 and J usage is TRBJ2-1, with D unclear. The CDR3 length is 16 residues. CDR1 and CDR2 (germline): SGHDT, YYEEEE. V lost 2 bases to trimming and J lost 0 bases, with 12 bases between them. The CDR3, as DNA: TGTGCCAGCAGCTTAGGTCCTCCAGGCTCCTACAATGAGCAGTTCTTC. Translating it yields CASSLGPPGSYNEQFF.

The rearrangement uses TRBV30 and TRBJ1-2, with 12 bases lining up with TRBD1. The CDR3 loop spans 13 amino acids. Germline V gives CDR1 GTSNPN, CDR2 SVGIG (reference sequence). V shed 5 bases and J 4 bases; nucleotides not matched to a gene: 2. The CDR3 bases are TGTGCCTGGGGGACAGGGGGCCCCTATGGCTACACCTTC. This sequence encodes CAWGTGGPYGYTF. Full variable domain (rest looked up from reference TRBV30 and TRBJ1-2): SQTIHQWPATLVQPVGSPLSLECTVEGTSNPNLYWYRQAAGRGLQLLFYSVGIGQISSEVPQNLSASRPQDRQFILSSKKLLLSDSGFYLCAWGTGGPYGYTFGSGTRLTVV.

This clone showed up just a few times. The V and J genes are TRBV19 and TRBJ2-4; 10 bases line up with TRBD2. Germline-derived CDR1 and CDR2 are LNHDA and SQIVND (reference sequence). This CDR3 is built from 18 residues. The J segment lost 2 bases and the V segment lost 5 bases, leaving 12 bases of the junction unmatched. The DNA for the CDR3 is TGTGCCAGTAGTCTCCAGCGGGGGGGCCCGTTCTCCAAAAACATTCAGTACTTC. Translation: CASSLQRGGPFSKNIQYF.

The V call is TRBV27, the J call TRBJ2-7; 7 positions match TRBD2. CDR1 MNHEY and CDR2 SMNVEV come from the germline V gene (reference sequence). The V segment lost 6 bases and the J segment 0 bases; nucleotides outside the gene matches: 8. The CDR3 spans 15 residues. This CDR3 is CASSKRGESSYEQYF. DNA of the CDR3: TGTGCCAGCAGCAAACGGGGGGAGAGCTCCTACGAGCAGTACTTC.

J is TRBJ1-6 and V is TRBV6-6, with TRBD1 matching 11 bases. The trim removed 6 bases at V and 8 bases at J, leaving 3 bases unmatched. This CDR3 is 14 amino acids long. Per the germline V gene, CDR1 is MNHNY and CDR2 is SVGAGI (reference sequence). In nucleotides, the CDR3 is TGTGCCAGCAGGGACAGGGGGCCGGATTCACCCCTCCACTTT. Protein: CASRDRGPDSPLHF.

The V gene is TRBV7-2, the J gene TRBJ2-7; D could derive from TRBD1 or TRBD2 (5 bases each). Germline CDR1 reads SGHTA; CDR2 reads FQGNSA. V gave up 1 base and J gave up 6 bases, with 10 bases separating them. CDR3 length: 13 residues. Here the CDR3 reads CASSLGSRGEQYF. The CDR3 DNA sequence: TGTGCCAGCAGCTTAGGATCGAGGGGCGAGCAGTACTTC.

V and J are TRBV29-1 and TRBJ2-5; 7 bases fit TRBD1. The CDR3 extends over 13 amino acids. V trimming: 7 bases; J trimming: 0 bases; junction bases outside the gene matches: 5. Germline-derived CDR1 and CDR2 are SQVTM and ANQGSEA. The CDR3 coding sequence is TGCAGCGCGGGACAGACGTACCAAGAGACCCAGTACTTC. Its translation: CSAGQTYQETQYF.

This clone was counted a few times. The chain is built from TRBV29-1 and TRBJ1-1; possibly TRBD1 for D (5 bases). Germline V gene data show CDR1 as SQVTM and CDR2 as ANQGSEA. The CDR3 has 14 residues. The V gene lost 5 bases and the J gene lost 0 bases, with 13 bases spanning the gap. The CDR3 DNA is TGCAGCGTTCCGGGACGGTTGATGAACACTGAAGCTTTCTTT. This encodes CSVPGRLMNTEAFF.

This chain connects TRBV5-1 to TRBJ1-2, with D possibly TRBD1 on 6 matching bases. The CDR3 is made up of 14 amino acids. Germline assignment: CDR1 SGHRS and CDR2 YFSETQ. Trimming removed 1 base from V and 4 bases from J, with 11 bases in between. The CDR3 reads CASSLSGDSYGYTF. DNA of the CDR3: TGCGCCAGCAGCTTGTCAGGGGATAGCTATGGCTACACCTTC.

The V gene is TRBV4-2, the J gene TRBJ1-2; no reliable D call. V was shortened by 0 bases and J by 2 bases, with 7 bases between the two germline ends. There are 14 residues in the CDR3. CDR1 and CDR2 (germline): LGHNA, YNFKEQ. CDR3 DNA sequence: TGTGCCAGCAGCCAAGAATTGGCCAACTATGGCTACACCTTC. Translation: CASSQELANYGYTF.

This chain connects TRBV7-2 to TRBJ2-3; 8 bases are a match to TRBD2. Trimming removed 1 base from V and 1 base from J; junction bases left unmatched: 1. This CDR3 spans 15 amino acids. Germline loops: CDR1 SGHTA, CDR2 FQGNSA. The CDR3 nucleotides read TGTGCCAGCAGCTTAGTGCGGGGGGGCACAGATACGCAGTATTTT. It specifies CASSLVRGGTDTQYF.

The chain links TRBV10-3 to TRBJ2-4; 10 positions agree with TRBD2. Trimming removed 6 bases from V and 3 bases from J; junction bases left unmatched: 17. From germline, CDR1 is ENHRY and CDR2 SYGVKD. CDR3 size: 19 residues. The CDR3 here is CAISERTSGGGLVKNIQYF. CDR3 DNA: TGTGCCATCAGCGAAAGGACTAGCGGAGGAGGGTTGGTCAAAAACATTCAGTACTTC.

This clone has just a few counts. The chain uses TRBV29-1 and TRBJ2-6; D possibly uses TRBD1 or TRBD2 (5 bases each). V was clipped by 4 bases and J by 2 bases, with 12 bases between them. Germline values: CDR1 SQVTM, CDR2 ANQGSEA. The CDR3 has 15 residues. The CDR3 reads CSVGSGLTGANVLTF. In DNA, the CDR3 is TGCAGCGTTGGTTCGGGGCTAACTGGGGCCAACGTCCTGACTTTC.

J is TRBJ1-2 and V is TRBV28; no reliable D call. Between the trimmed V and J ends, which lost 6 bases and 2 bases, there was a span of 1 base. The CDR3 has 10 amino acids. Germline V gene lookup returns CDR1 MDHEN and CDR2 SYDVKM. CDR3 nucleotide sequence: TGTGCCAGCAGGAACTATGGCTACACCTTC. Translation: CASRNYGYTF.

This clone was picked up a small number of times. The chain has TRBV9 and TRBJ2-5, with 9 bases matching TRBD2. This CDR3 is 15 amino acids long. V trimming: 4 bases; J trimming: 4 bases; junction bases outside the gene matches: 8. Germline loops: CDR1 SGDLS, CDR2 YYNGEE. As DNA, the CDR3 is TGTGCCAGCAGCAAGGGACTAGCTTCTCCAGAGACCCAGTACTTC. Translated: CASSKGLASPETQYF.

The chain links TRBV7-9 to TRBJ1-2; tentative D call: TRBD1 (6 bases). Germline values: CDR1 SEHNR, CDR2 FQNEAQ (reference sequence). The CDR3 totals 17 residues. Trimming took 6 bases from V and 4 from J, leaving 24 bases between them. The DNA for the CDR3 is TGTGCCAGCAGGCAATCCCGAGGGGCAGGGGCAGGCTATGGCTACACCTTC. It translates to CASRQSRGAGAGYGYTF.

The chain employs TRBV30 and TRBJ2-1, with 7 bases matching TRBD2. The V gene end was trimmed by 2 bases and the J gene end by 6 bases; junction bases not matched to a gene: 4. The CDR3 length is 13 residues. CDR1 is GTSNPN, CDR2 SVGIG, per germline (reference sequence). The CDR3 DNA reads TGTGCCTGGAGTCCCGGACTAGTCAATGAGCAGTTCTTC. Translating it yields CAWSPGLVNEQFF.

The rearrangement uses TRBV5-1 and TRBJ1-2; maybe TRBD1 (5 bases). The length of the CDR3 is 12 residues. The V end lost 2 bases, the J end lost 8 bases, and 10 bases lay between the germline ends. CDR1 and CDR2 (germline): SGHRS, YFSETQ. The CDR3 DNA reads TGCGCCAGCAGCTTAACAGGTTACGGCTACACCTTC. Encoded protein: CASSLTGYGYTF.

V is TRBV4-3 and J is TRBJ2-4; 7 bases fit TRBD1. This CDR3 region has 15 residues. Germline V gene data show CDR1 as LGHNA and CDR2 as YSLEER. The junction had 7 bases not matched to a gene; V was cut back by 2 bases and J by 6 bases. The CDR3 DNA follows: TGCGCCAGCAGCCAACTTGGACAGGCTCCAAACATTCAGTACTTC. As protein: CASSQLGQAPNIQYF.

There are a few counts of this clone. V gene TRBV29-1 combines with J gene TRBJ2-3; D tentatively reads TRBD1 or TRBD2 (5 bases each). The CDR3 extends over 13 amino acids. Germline lookup yields CDR1 SQVTM and CDR2 ANQGSEA. V lost 1 base and J lost 2, with 7 bases in between. CDR3 in amino acids: CSVEGGPTDTQYF. CDR3 DNA: TGCAGCGTTGAAGGGGGACCCACAGATACGCAGTATTTT.